The clone carrying this T cell receptor (beta chain) has ten or more counts. What it binds is not known. Quantitative 5'-RACE with molecular barcodes generated TCR beta libraries. TCRdb analysed the 5' RACE reads with MiXCR anew, one entry per CDR3 protein. Found here are 250,000 to 350,000 distinct CDR3 sequences, around 21% of them singletons; the top ten hold approximately 3.7%. This CDR3 has 14 residues. Trimming left V 5 bases short and J 5 bases short, with 13 bases between. CDR1 LNHNV and CDR2 YYDKDF come from the germline V gene (reference sequence). This specimen belongs to a study of CD8 T cells in ankylosing spondylitis. Study-level results: Within matched ankylosing spondylitis synovial fluid, disease-linked clones were reportedly significantly enriched. Typical of ankylosing spondylitis blood, it appeared, was a TCR beta motif of under 10 highly homologous variants. Both synovial fluid and blood in reactive arthritis had previously been reported to carry some motif variants.

The rearrangement links TRBV15 to TRBJ2-1; no reliable D call. The source material was blood, either unsorted or a sorted T cell fraction (not recorded which). This TCR was sampled from a female donor with ankylosing spondylitis or in good health (not recorded which). CDR3 in amino acids: CATSGGELHNEQFF. CDR3 in DNA: TGTGCCACCAGCGGCGGAGAGTTACACAATGAGCAGTTCTTC.